This T cell receptor (beta chain) was identified in a study of vaccination and CD4 T cells after COVID-19. Germline CDR1 reads SNHLY; CDR2 reads FYNNEI. Trimming took 8 bases from V and 1 from J, leaving 12 bases between them. This CDR3 comprises 14 residues. About this clonotype itself: No antigen is known for it.

Scientists ran DNA taken from cultured CD4+ T cells through the Oncomine TCR Beta short-read assay for sequencing. TCRdb reprocessed the PCR reads with MiXCR, giving one entry per CDR3 protein. Of around 19,000 distinct CDR3 sequences listed, 30% to 45% are singletons. Time point described: late sampling 161 to 241 days after vaccination in three convalescent patients. Treatment noted: approximately nine-day PBMC culture with coronavirus spike peptide pools or control peptides (ViraFEST assay). Negative selection purified CD4+ T cells after less than 11 days of culture. This TCR came from a human donor who had recovered from COVID-19. The chain recombines TRBV2 with TRBJ1-5; unclear D gene. The input for sequencing was CD4+ T cells from blood, cultured in vitro, taken about 7 months after SARS-CoV-2 vaccination. This CDR3 reads CASVREGSNQPQHF. The CDR3 DNA is TGTGCCAGCGTGAGGGAAGGGAGCAATCAGCCCCAGCATTTT.